The entry below describes one TCR beta chain. The data were taken from a study of blood T cell repertoires in COVID-19. Overall study: Acute-phase and convalescent COVID-19 samples originated in the United States, Italy and Spain. Nucleic acid was either cDNA or gDNA, and it came from T cells, B-cell-depleted T cells, or PBMCs.

In the authors' workflow: Nucleated cell number was recorded as an estimate derived from reference gene primer amplification. Sequencing was performed with immunoSEQ multiplex PCR; in TCRdb, only in-frame clones are kept and a portion is missing. That table furnishes V, J and clone size, whereas the DNA furnished D and trimming. Among some 240,000 clones, roughly 82% were seen once, and the ten largest hold 1.4%. This CDR3 is built from 14 residues. Trimming pared 2 bases from V and 4 bases from J, leaving 9 bases between. Germline loops: CDR1 SGHVS, CDR2 FNYEAQ. Sequencing input: peripheral blood. The sequence derives from a woman aged 40 to 55 who had recovered from COVID-19. This chain uses TRBV7-6 with TRBJ1-3; weak D call: TRBD1 (5 bases). This CDR3 is CASSLIRGGNTIYF. Here the CDR3 DNA reads TGTGCCAGCAGCTTAATTCGGGGGGGAAACACCATATATTTT.